This record covers a single T cell receptor (beta chain). No antigen is known for it. Each sample gave at least 7 million isolated PBMCs. Samples each yielded at least 6 micrograms of total RNA. The CDR3 is 13 residues long. Germline CDR1 reads SGHKS; CDR2 reads YYEKEE (reference sequence). This record belongs to a study of blood T cells in healthy people across ages. Study outcomes and limitations: Greater diversity and more naive CD4+ cells were seen in long-lived donors than in aged donors.

Alongside a J-beta primer mix, a sample-barcoded 5' primer served in a second PCR lasting about 6 to 12 cycles. With 12 random nucleotides, a template-switch adaptor tagged each individual cDNA molecule. A single record per CDR3 protein comes from TCRdb applying MiXCR to the 5' RACE reads. Of hundreds of thousands of distinct CDR3 sequences listed, more than 50% are singletons. V and J are TRBV5-5 and TRBJ2-5; no reliable D call. TRBJ2-7 matches the DNA end more closely, so the J call is doubtful. Sequenced material: blood. The TCR was taken from a man aged 35 to 55 in good health. Written as DNA, the CDR3 is TGTGCCAGCAGCTTGACCGCGGATCTCGAGCAGTACTTC. Protein product: CASSLTADLEQYF.